This is a list of T cell receptor beta chains from one sample in a study of PD-1 blockade in mismatch repair-deficient tumors. Sequencing was performed with immunoSEQ multiplex PCR; in TCRdb, only in-frame clones are kept and a portion is missing. The sample has approximately 51,000 clones; approximately 84% are singletons. The sample was peripheral blood, taken approximately 18 weeks after starting pembrolizumab. The receptors shown here come from an adult with mismatch repair-deficient cancer. Each CDR3 is given with its conserved first and last residue.

>TRBV7-9|TRBJ1-2
CASSLLETGALGYGYTF
>TRBV7-2|TRBJ1-3
CASSSPTGGSGNTIYF
>TRBV4-2|TRBJ2-1
CASSPRTGLVVGEQFF
>TRBV7-2|TRBJ1-3
CASSLVSQGGNTIYF
>TRBV7-9|TRBJ2-7
CASSWDSSGLYEQYF
>TRBV6-6|TRBJ1-1
CASRYPGTAPNTEAFF
>TRBV29-1|TRBJ2-3
CSVEYGLAGDTQYF
>TRBV7-9|TRBJ1-2
CASSLPPRGGRHYGYTF
>TRBV7-2|TRBJ2-7
CASSWDRGREQYF
>TRBV29-1|TRBJ2-3
CSVVPLPLAGSGDTQYF
>TRBV5-8|TRBJ2-1
CASSFSLAGVNEQFF
>TRBV11-2|TRBJ1-2
CASSRDSYGYTF
>TRBV5-4|TRBJ2-3
CASTYIAGGGTDTQYF
>TRBV7-2|TRBJ2-1
CASSRGTSREQFF
>TRBV6-1|TRBJ2-7
CNTLGISSYEQYF
>TRBV7-8|TRBJ2-2
CASSPPVTGELFF
>TRBV5-1|TRBJ1-5
CASSLGGGTQPQHF
>TRBV7-9|TRBJ2-1
CASSLDSYNEQFF
>TRBV19|TRBJ2-6
CASSTGTAGANVLTF
>TRBV29-1|TRBJ2-1
CSVEGRGVGYNEQFF
>TRBV14|TRBJ2-7
CASSQLRDEQYF
>TRBV7-9|TRBJ1-2
CASSFRGVGVGYGYTF
>TRBV28|TRBJ1-5
CASRPAGVNQPQHF
>TRBV7-9|TRBJ2-5
CASSLARDTGRETQYF
>TRBV7-3|TRBJ2-7
CASSLNSGVYEQYF
>TRBV5-6|TRBJ1-1
CASSWTGTEAFF